The entry that follows covers one T cell receptor (beta chain) sequence. Its matching antigen is unknown. This sample was taken from a study of T cells after yellow fever vaccination. Overall study context: SMART-Seq v4 Ultra Low Input served to prepare low-cell-number fractions. Study outcomes and limitations: The appearance of a small share of clonotypes in both CD4 and CD8 compartments was observed.

Germline CDR1 SGHDN, CDR2 FVKESK. Trimming left V 1 base short and J 4 bases short, with 14 bases between. The CDR3 covers 17 residues. It was through 5'RACE template switching that TCR cDNA was made, with a universal primer site and UMIs added. TCRdb used MiXCR to reprocess the 5' RACE reads, holding one entry per CDR3 protein. In the table there are about 630,000 distinct CDR3 sequences, 9% to 15% of which are singletons. The V and J genes are TRBV14 and TRBJ1-6; D unclear. This receptor was taken from a man aged 25-45 years who received the YFV17D yellow fever vaccine. The sequencing used PBMCs, collected on the day of the yellow fever booster vaccination. The CDR3 spells CASSQGGGNPYNSPLHF. DNA of the CDR3: TGTGCCAGCAGCCAAGGGGGAGGAAACCCATATAATTCACCCCTCCACTTT.